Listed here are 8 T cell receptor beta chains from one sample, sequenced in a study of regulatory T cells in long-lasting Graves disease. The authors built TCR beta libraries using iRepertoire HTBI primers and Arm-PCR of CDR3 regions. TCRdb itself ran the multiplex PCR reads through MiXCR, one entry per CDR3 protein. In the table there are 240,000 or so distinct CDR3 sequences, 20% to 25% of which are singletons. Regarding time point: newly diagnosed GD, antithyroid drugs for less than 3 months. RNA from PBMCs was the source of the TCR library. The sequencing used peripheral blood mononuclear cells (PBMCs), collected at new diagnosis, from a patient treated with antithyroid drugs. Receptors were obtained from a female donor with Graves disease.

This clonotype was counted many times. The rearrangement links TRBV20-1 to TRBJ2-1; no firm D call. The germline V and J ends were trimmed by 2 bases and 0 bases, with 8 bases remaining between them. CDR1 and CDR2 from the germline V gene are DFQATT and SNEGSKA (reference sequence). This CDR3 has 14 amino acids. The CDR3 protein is CSARHPSSYNEQFF. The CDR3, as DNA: TGCAGTGCTAGACACCCGAGCTCCTACAATGAGCAGTTCTTC.

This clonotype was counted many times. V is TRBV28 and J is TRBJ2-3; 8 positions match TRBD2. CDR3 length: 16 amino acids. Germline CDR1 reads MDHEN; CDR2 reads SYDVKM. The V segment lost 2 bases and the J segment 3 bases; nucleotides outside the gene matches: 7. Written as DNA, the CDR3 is TGTGCCAGCAGTTTAGATGGGGCGGGGGGAACAGATACGCAGTATTTT. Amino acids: CASSLDGAGGTDTQYF.

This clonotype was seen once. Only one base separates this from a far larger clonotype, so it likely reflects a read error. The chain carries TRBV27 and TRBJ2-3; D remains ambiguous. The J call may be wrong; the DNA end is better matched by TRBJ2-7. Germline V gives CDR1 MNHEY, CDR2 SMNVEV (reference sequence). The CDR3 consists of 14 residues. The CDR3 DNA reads TGTGCCAGCACCTCCCTCCAAGCTTACAATGAGCAGTACTTC. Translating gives CASTSLQAYNEQYF.

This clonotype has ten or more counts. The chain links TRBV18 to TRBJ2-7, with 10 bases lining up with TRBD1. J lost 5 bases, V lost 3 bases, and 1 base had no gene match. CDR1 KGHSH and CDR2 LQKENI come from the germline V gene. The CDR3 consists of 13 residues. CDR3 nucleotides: TGTGCCAGCTCACCCGGGACAGGGGACGAGCAGTACTTC. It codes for CASSPGTGDEQYF.

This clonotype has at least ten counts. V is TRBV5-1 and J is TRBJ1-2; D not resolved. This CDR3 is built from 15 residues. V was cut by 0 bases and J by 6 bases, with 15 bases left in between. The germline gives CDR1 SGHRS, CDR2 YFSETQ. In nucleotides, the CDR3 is TGCGCCAGCAGCTTGGATGCGGAGAACTGGAATGGCTACACCTTC. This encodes CASSLDAENWNGYTF.

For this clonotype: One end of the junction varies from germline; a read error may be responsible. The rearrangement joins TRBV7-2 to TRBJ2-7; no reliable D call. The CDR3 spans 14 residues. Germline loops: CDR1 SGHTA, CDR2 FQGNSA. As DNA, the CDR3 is TGCGCCAGCAGCCAAGGTCCAGGCCCGTACGAGCAGTACTTC. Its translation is CASSQGPGPYEQYF.

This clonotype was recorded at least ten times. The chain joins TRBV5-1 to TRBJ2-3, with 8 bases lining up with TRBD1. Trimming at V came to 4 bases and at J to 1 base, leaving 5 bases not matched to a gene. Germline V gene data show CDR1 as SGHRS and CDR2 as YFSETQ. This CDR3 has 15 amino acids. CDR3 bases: TGCGCCAGCAGCCCCAGGGGGCCAGGCACAGATACGCAGTATTTT. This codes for CASSPRGPGTDTQYF.

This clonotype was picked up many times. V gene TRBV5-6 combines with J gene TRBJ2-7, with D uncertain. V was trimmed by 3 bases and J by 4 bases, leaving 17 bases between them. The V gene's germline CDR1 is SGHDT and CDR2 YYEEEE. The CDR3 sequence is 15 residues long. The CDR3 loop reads CASSSTGRGEYEQYF. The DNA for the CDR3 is TGTGCCAGCAGCTCGACGGGCCGCGGAGAATACGAGCAGTACTTC.